These 29 T cell receptor beta chains were sequenced from one sample in a study of shared clonotypes between healthy human individuals. Here immunoSEQ multiplex PCR was the method, and the copy in TCRdb shows in-frame clones only, minus some. The top ten clones hold approximately 1.8% of a sample with 650,000 to 750,000 clones, 72% of them seen once. The sample taken for sequencing was memory CD4+ T cells sorted from blood. As for subset: CD45RA-negative fraction. Receptors were obtained from a woman in her 30s in good health.

The chain employs TRBV19 and TRBJ1-2, with 11 bases lining up with TRBD1. J was trimmed by 8 bases and V by 3 bases; bases with no gene match: 8. CDR3 length: 15 amino acids. CDR1 and CDR2 from the germline V gene are LNHDA and SQIVND (reference sequence). The CDR3 loop reads CASSMFGQGARGYTF. CDR3 bases: TGTGCCAGTAGTATGTTCGGACAGGGGGCTCGGGGCTACACCTTC.

The genes are TRBV6-5 and TRBJ1-2, with TRBD1 matching 8 bases. Unmatched junction bases numbered 7, after V lost 5 bases and J lost 8 bases. This CDR3 spans 13 amino acids. The germline V gene encodes CDR1 MNHEY and CDR2 SVGAGI. In DNA form, the CDR3 reads TGTGCCAGCAGTGAAGGCACAGGGGGAGGCTACACCTTC. Translation gives CASSEGTGGGYTF.

This clone has only a few counts. The rearrangement joins TRBV19 to TRBJ2-2; D perhaps matches TRBD1 (6 bases). Germline-derived CDR1 and CDR2 are LNHDA and SQIVND (reference sequence). This CDR3 spans 16 amino acids. V lost 5 bases to trimming and J lost 6 bases, with 19 bases between them. CDR3 protein: CASSLRGRGLAGELFF. The CDR3 DNA is TGTGCCAGTAGTCTGAGGGGCAGGGGCTTGGCCGGGGAGCTGTTTTTT.

The chain couples TRBV29-1 to TRBJ2-2, with 8 bases aligning to TRBD1. The CDR3 runs 15 residues. J gave up 5 bases and V 2 bases, and 7 bases lay outside the gene matches. CDR1 and CDR2 from the germline V gene are SQVTM and ANQGSEA. The CDR3 protein is CSVESDRGWTGELFF. In DNA, the CDR3 is TGCAGCGTTGAATCCGACAGGGGCTGGACCGGGGAGCTGTTTTTT.

The V gene is TRBV2, the J gene TRBJ1-2; D perhaps matches TRBD1 (5 bases). In germline, CDR1 is SNHLY, CDR2 FYNNEI. The V and J ends lost 3 bases and 3 bases respectively, with 11 bases between them. The CDR3 runs to 14 residues. CDR3 in DNA: TGTGCCAGCAGTGATTCAGGGAGCCACTATGGCTACACCTTC. It yields the protein CASSDSGSHYGYTF.

About this clone: This CDR3 is also generated by other DNA sequences in the sample. The chain employs TRBV5-1 and TRBJ2-1, with 8 nucleotides matching TRBD2. V was clipped by 4 bases and J by 6 bases; unmatched bases: 6. This CDR3 contains 14 residues. The germline V gene has CDR1 SGHRS and CDR2 YFSETQ. CDR3 DNA sequence: TGCGCCAGCAGCCCGGGGACTAGTGGCAATGAGCAGTTCTTC. Translating gives CASSPGTSGNEQFF.

This chain connects TRBV2 to TRBJ2-7, with TRBD1 identical over 8 bases. J lost 5 bases, V lost 7 bases, and 7 bases had no gene match. The CDR3 spans 13 residues. The germline V gene has CDR1 SNHLY and CDR2 FYNNEI. CDR3 loop: CASTRQGFHEQYF. CDR3 nucleotides: TGTGCCAGCACCCGACAGGGGTTCCACGAGCAGTACTTC.

This clone appeared once. The genes are TRBV2 and TRBJ1-5, with a tentative D call TRBD1 (5 bases). Germline V gene sequence: CDR1 SNHLY, CDR2 FYNNEI. Trimming removed 6 bases from V and 7 bases from J, with 16 bases in between. The CDR3 runs to 14 residues. The CDR3 spells CASSRGLSGQPQHF. As DNA, the CDR3 is TGTGCCAGCAGCCGGGGCTTGAGCGGACAGCCCCAGCATTTT. Looking up the rest from reference TRBV2 and TRBJ1-5 gives the full variable domain: EPEVTQTPSHQVTQMGQEVILRCVPISNHLYFYWYRQILGQKVEFLVSFYNNEISEKSEIFDDQFSVERPDGSNFTLKIRSTKLEDSAMYFCASSRGLSGQPQHFGDGTRLSIL.

The V and J genes are TRBV5-1 and TRBJ2-3; D is perhaps TRBD2 (6 bases). Germline assignment: CDR1 SGHRS and CDR2 YFSETQ. The CDR3 loop spans 16 amino acids. V shed 0 bases and J shed 2 bases, with 13 bases lying between them. The CDR3 DNA reads as TGCGCCAGCAGCTTGGTCGGGAGAGCGGACACAGATACGCAGTATTTT. Protein product: CASSLVGRADTDTQYF.

The chain combines TRBV5-6 with TRBJ2-7, with 14 bases that match TRBD2. This CDR3 region has 14 residues. Unmatched junction bases numbered 1, after V lost 3 bases and J lost 5 bases. In germline, CDR1 is SGHDT, CDR2 YYEEEE. DNA of the CDR3: TGTGCCAGCAGCTCGGGACTAGCGGGAGACGAGCAGTACTTC. Protein product: CASSSGLAGDEQYF.

V usage is TRBV28 and J usage is TRBJ2-1; tentative D call: TRBD2 (7 bases). V lost 6 bases and J 6 bases, leaving 18 bases between the germline ends. This CDR3 spans 15 amino acids. Germline-derived CDR1 and CDR2 are MDHEN and SYDVKM. Written as DNA, the CDR3 is TGTGCCAGCAGACCTACAGGGAGGGTAGGCAATGAGCAGTTCTTC. It yields the protein CASRPTGRVGNEQFF.

This clone was counted between two and nine times. The chain is built from TRBV5-1 and TRBJ1-5; 8 bases are a match to TRBD1. V lost 4 bases and J lost 1; bases outside the gene matches: 4. In germline, CDR1 is SGHRS, CDR2 YFSETQ. The CDR3 has 15 residues. The CDR3 DNA is TGCGCCAGCAGCCCAACAGGGGGGAGCAATCAGCCCCAGCATTTT. It specifies CASSPTGGSNQPQHF.

The chain links TRBV7-6 to TRBJ2-7; D gene uncertain. In germline, CDR1 is SGHVS, CDR2 FNYEAQ. This CDR3 contains 14 residues. Trimming cost V 1 base and J 1 base, with 8 bases left between them. CDR3 loop: CASSLGHASYEQYF. The CDR3 DNA is TGTGCCAGCAGCTTAGGACACGCTTCCTACGAGCAGTACTTC.

A note on this clone: Other nucleotide sequences from this sample produce the same CDR3. The rearrangement links TRBV18 to TRBJ2-7, with 10 nucleotides matching TRBD1. Losses at the gene ends were 3 bases for V and 4 bases for J; bases not matched to a gene: 6. Germline CDR1 is KGHSH and CDR2 is LQKENI. The CDR3 is 15 amino acids. CDR3 sequence: CASSPPGQGTYEQYF. The CDR3 DNA reads as TGTGCCAGCTCACCCCCGGGACAGGGGACATACGAGCAGTACTTC.

To note about this clone: The likely explanation is a read error, given a far larger clone one base away. At the DNA level, this CDR3 is encoded by other sequences in the same sample as well. The genes are TRBV5-1 and TRBJ2-1; D gene ambiguous. Germline loops: CDR1 SGHRS, CDR2 YFSETQ. The CDR3 consists of 15 residues. The V end lost 0 bases, the J end lost 0 bases, and 7 bases lay between the germline ends. CDR3 sequence: CASSLDISSYNEQFF. The CDR3, as DNA: TGCGCCAGCAGCTTGGACATTAGCTCCTACAATGAGCAGTTCTTC.

The chain combines TRBV4-1 with TRBJ1-1, with no clear D. Between the trimmed V and J ends, which lost 4 bases and 1 base, there was a span of 13 bases. The CDR3 extends over 15 amino acids. The germline CDR1 and CDR2 sequences are MGHRA and YSYEKL. Here the CDR3 reads CASSPRRTANTEAFF. The CDR3 nucleotides are TGCGCCAGCAGCCCCCGAAGGACGGCGAACACTGAAGCTTTCTTT.

This chain joins TRBV4-1 and TRBJ1-2; TRBD1 agrees at 8 bases. Per germline, CDR1 MGHRA and CDR2 YSYEKL. The CDR3 loop spans 16 amino acids. J gave up 0 bases and V 1 base, and 4 bases lay outside the gene matches. CDR3 amino acids: CASSQVTGGPNYGYTF. The CDR3 coding sequence is TGCGCCAGCAGCCAAGTCACAGGGGGGCCTAACTATGGCTACACCTTC.

The chain couples TRBV19 to TRBJ1-5; no clear D. Trimming took off 1 base at V and 5 bases at J, with 9 bases between the two ends. This CDR3 has 14 residues. CDR1 and CDR2 from the germline V gene are LNHDA and SQIVND (reference sequence). Here the CDR3 DNA reads TGTGCCAGTAGTATAGGGACTGCTTATCAGCCCCAGCATTTT. Translating gives CASSIGTAYQPQHF.

This clone has just a few counts. The chain uses TRBV30 and TRBJ1-1; tentatively, D is TRBD1 (6 bases). The V and J ends lost 0 bases and 3 bases respectively, with 14 bases between them. Germline V gene lookup returns CDR1 GTSNPN and CDR2 SVGIG (reference sequence). The CDR3 loop spans 15 amino acids. As DNA, the CDR3 is TGTGCCTGGAGTGTACTGGACAGAGATTACACTGAAGCTTTCTTT. Translation gives CAWSVLDRDYTEAFF. The variable domain in full, with the rest retrieved from reference TRBV30 and TRBJ1-1, is SQTIHQWPATLVQPVGSPLSLECTVEGTSNPNLYWYRQAAGRGLQLLFYSVGIGQISSEVPQNLSASRPQDRQFILSSKKLLLSDSGFYLCAWSVLDRDYTEAFFGQGTRLTVV.

The CDR3 region has the DNA TGCGCCAGCAGCGAGAGACTCCCCCCCACCGGGGAGCTGTTTTTT. Translation: CASSERLPPTGELFF. The chain combines TRBV4-1 with TRBJ2-2; no clear D gene. Germline CDR1 reads MGHRA; CDR2 reads YSYEKL. The CDR3 runs to 15 residues. V lost 5 bases and J 4 bases, leaving 14 bases between the germline ends.

J is TRBJ2-3 and V is TRBV7-2, with D perhaps TRBD1 (6 bases). The germline V gene encodes CDR1 SGHTA and CDR2 FQGNSA. V shed 5 bases and J shed 0 bases, with 15 bases lying between them. The length of the CDR3 is 16 residues. CDR3 amino acids: CASSLKLTGSTDTQYF. The CDR3 DNA reads TGTGCCAGCAGCCTCAAATTGACAGGTAGCACAGATACGCAGTATTTT.

The V gene is TRBV6-1, the J gene TRBJ2-5; TRBD2 agrees at 9 bases. The tail of the sequence fits TRBJ2-7 better, so the J call may be wrong. There are 14 residues in the CDR3. Looked up from germline, CDR1 is MNHNS and CDR2 is SASEGT. The CDR3 sequence: CASSEGTSAYEQYF. The CDR3 DNA is TGTGCCAGCAGTGAAGGGACTAGCGCGTACGAGCAGTACTTC.

This clone was seen just once. At the DNA level, this CDR3 is encoded by other sequences in the same sample as well. This chain uses TRBV7-2 with TRBJ1-3, with no clear D. Germline CDR1 reads SGHTA; CDR2 reads FQGNSA. Deletions cut 3 bases from V and 4 bases from J, with 4 bases between. CDR3 length equals 12 residues. The CDR3, as DNA: TGTGCCAGCAGCTTCTCCGGAAACACCATATATTTT. Translation: CASSFSGNTIYF.

V gene TRBV18 combines with J gene TRBJ2-1, with 8 bases matching TRBD2. Germline assignment: CDR1 KGHSH and CDR2 LQKENI. After removal of 1 base from V and 3 bases from J, the junction contained 8 bases not matched to a gene. The CDR3 contains 17 residues. Here the CDR3 reads CASSPRFTSGIYNEQFF. The CDR3 DNA sequence: TGTGCCAGCTCACCACGGTTTACTAGCGGAATCTACAATGAGCAGTTCTTC. The full variable domain, rest sourced from reference TRBV18 and TRBJ2-1, is NAGVMQNPRHLVRRRGQEARLRCSPMKGHSHVYWYRQLPEEGLKFMVYLQKENIIDESGMPKERFSAEFPKEGPSILRIQQVVRGDSAAYFCASSPRFTSGIYNEQFFGPGTRLTVL.

The chain links TRBV15 to TRBJ2-7, with D tentatively TRBD2 (6 bases). The CDR3 contains 14 residues. Per the germline V gene, CDR1 is LNHNV and CDR2 is YYDKDF (reference sequence). V dropped 3 bases and J dropped 4 bases, with 13 bases sitting between them. The CDR3 DNA is TGTGCCACCAGCAGGTCGGCGGGGTTTTACGAGCAGTACTTC. Protein sequence: CATSRSAGFYEQYF.

The chain employs TRBV19 and TRBJ2-1, with 7 positions matching TRBD2. This CDR3 spans 16 amino acids. V lost 3 bases to trimming and J lost 5 bases; unmatched junction nucleotides: 10. Per germline, CDR1 LNHDA and CDR2 SQIVND (reference sequence). The CDR3 nucleotides are TGTGCCAGTAGTATTGTGGGACTAAAGGAACACAATGAGCAGTTCTTC. This gives the protein CASSIVGLKEHNEQFF.

The rearrangement joins TRBV7-9 to TRBJ2-3; possibly TRBD1 for D (6 bases). Per germline, CDR1 SEHNR and CDR2 FQNEAQ (reference sequence). The CDR3 sequence is 16 residues long. Trimming pared 5 bases from V and 2 bases from J, leaving 17 bases between. CDR3 amino acids: CASSPAPQGVTDTQYF. CDR3 nucleotide sequence: TGTGCCAGCAGCCCTGCCCCACAGGGAGTCACAGATACGCAGTATTTT.

This clone was picked up a small number of times. The gene calls are TRBV5-1 and TRBJ1-5; 7 bases map to TRBD1. V shed 0 bases and J 5 bases; nucleotides not matched to a gene: 2. Germline V gene lookup returns CDR1 SGHRS and CDR2 YFSETQ. There are 14 residues in the CDR3. CDR3 nucleotide sequence: TGCGCCAGCAGCTTGGGGACAGGTGATCAGCCCCAGCATTTT. It yields the protein CASSLGTGDQPQHF.

This clone has a single count. The CDR3 loop is CAISEFETVNTEAFF. The CDR3, as DNA: TGTGCCATCAGTGAGTTTGAGACAGTAAACACTGAAGCTTTCTTT. J is TRBJ1-1 and V is TRBV10-3, with TRBD1 as a possible D gene (5 bases). Trimming took 1 base from V and 2 from J, leaving 11 bases between them. This CDR3 has 15 residues. CDR1 ENHRY and CDR2 SYGVKD come from the germline V gene.